This TCR beta chain was identified in a study of early T cells in non-severe SARS-CoV-2 infection. On the study more broadly: Bulk RNA isolated from unsorted whole blood underwent sequencing; chains were not paired.

Findings and caveats of the study: VDJdb-based matching was biased toward anti-spike CD8 responses and missed private and CD4 specificities.

Turning to this clonotype: Its matching antigen is unknown.

The TCR library protocol was used to attach unique molecular identifiers. These identifiers were attached to individual cDNA molecules. MiXCR, run by TCRdb on the 5' RACE reads, gives a single entry per CDR3 protein. The profile shows under 90,000 distinct CDR3 sequences, less than 15% of them singletons. The sequenced sample was whole blood. This receptor was obtained from an adult who was a healthcare worker with PCR-confirmed SARS-CoV-2 infection or an uninfected control (not recorded which).

The CDR3 nucleotides read TGTGCCAGCTCCCGTTCTGGGGAGACCCAGTACTTC. Encoded protein: CASSRSGETQYF. The genes are TRBV18 and TRBJ2-5, with D hard to call. The length of the CDR3 is 12 residues. Trimming removed 6 bases from V and 5 bases from J, with 10 bases in between. From germline, CDR1 is KGHSH and CDR2 LQKENI.